This T cell receptor (beta chain) is from a study of primary melanoma T cells and metastatic recurrence. Clones were read by immunoSEQ multiplex PCR, and TCRdb kept only the in-frame ones, dropping some. This sample's table reports dozens of clones. The CDR3 runs 15 residues. Germline-derived CDR1 and CDR2 are SGHNT and YENEEA. Unmatched junction bases numbered 6, after V lost 6 bases and J lost 4 bases. The rearrangement links TRBV11-3 to TRBJ1-4; 9 bases map to TRBD1. Material: melanoma tumor tissue. This sequence was found in a human donor with melanoma. CDR3 in amino acids: CASRRMGQGNEKLFF. The CDR3, as DNA: TGTGCCAGCAGGCGAATGGGACAGGGTAATGAAAAACTGTTTTTT.